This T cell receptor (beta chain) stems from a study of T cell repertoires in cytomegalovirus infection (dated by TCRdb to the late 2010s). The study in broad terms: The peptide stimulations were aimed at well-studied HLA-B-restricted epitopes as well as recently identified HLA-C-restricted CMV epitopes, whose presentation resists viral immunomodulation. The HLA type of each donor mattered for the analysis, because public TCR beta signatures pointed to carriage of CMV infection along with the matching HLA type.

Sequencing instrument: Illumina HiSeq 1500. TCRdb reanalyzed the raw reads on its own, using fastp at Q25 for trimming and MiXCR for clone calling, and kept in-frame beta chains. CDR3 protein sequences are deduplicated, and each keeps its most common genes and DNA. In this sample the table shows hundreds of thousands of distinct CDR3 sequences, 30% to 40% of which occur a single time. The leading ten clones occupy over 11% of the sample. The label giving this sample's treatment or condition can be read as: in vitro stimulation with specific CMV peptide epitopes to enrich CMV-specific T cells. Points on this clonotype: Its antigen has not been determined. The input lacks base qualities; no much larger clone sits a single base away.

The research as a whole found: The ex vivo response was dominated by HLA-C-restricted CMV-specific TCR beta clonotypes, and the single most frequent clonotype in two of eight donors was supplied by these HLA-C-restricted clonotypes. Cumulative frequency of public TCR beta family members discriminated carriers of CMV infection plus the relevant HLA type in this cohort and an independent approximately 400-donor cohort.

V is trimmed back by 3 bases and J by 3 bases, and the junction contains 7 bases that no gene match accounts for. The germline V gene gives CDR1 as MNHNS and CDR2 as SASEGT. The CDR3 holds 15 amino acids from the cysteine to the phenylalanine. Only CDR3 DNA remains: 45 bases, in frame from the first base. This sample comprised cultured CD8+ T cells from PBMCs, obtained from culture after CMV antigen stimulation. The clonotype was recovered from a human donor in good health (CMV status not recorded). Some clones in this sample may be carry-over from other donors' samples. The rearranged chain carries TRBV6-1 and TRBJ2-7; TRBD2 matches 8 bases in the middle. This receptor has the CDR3 CASSESAGGFYEQYF. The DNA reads TGTGCCAGCAGTGAGTCGGCGGGGGGTTTCTACGAGCAGTACTTC.